The TCR beta chain described here comes from a study of T cell repertoires in ileal Crohn's disease. The germline CDR1 and CDR2 sequences are LGHNA and YSLEER. Between the trimmed V and J ends, which lost 5 bases and 8 bases, there was a span of 15 bases. The length of the CDR3 is 14 residues. Only in-frame clones appear in the TCRdb table, and some are missing; sequencing was by immunoSEQ multiplex PCR. In the table there are about 3,600 clones, less than 75% of which are singletons. Sample: ileal tissue. The J gene is TRBJ1-4, the V gene TRBV4-3; no definite D call. This receptor was obtained from an adult with Crohn's disease. CDR3 sequence: CASSEGIRNEKLFF. The DNA of the CDR3 is TGCGCCAGCAGCGAGGGCATCCGCAACGAAAAACTGTTTTTT.